This T cell receptor (beta chain) was documented in a study of somatic mutations in cytotoxic T cells in rheumatoid arthritis. Whole-study findings and limits: Over 20% of CD8+ cells belonged to the largest CD8+ clone in about an eighth of the roughly 60 patients.

A note on this clone: Its specificity is unknown.

The assay was immunoSEQ multiplex PCR, and TCRdb's table has in-frame clones only and misses some. Altogether over 8,500 clones are present, 70% to 85% being singletons, with the ten largest covering roughly 9%. Per germline, CDR1 ENHRY and CDR2 SYGVKD. This CDR3 contains 13 residues. Trimming stripped 6 bases from V and 4 bases from J, with 12 bases between. This TCR derives from an older woman with rheumatoid arthritis. V and J are TRBV10-3 and TRBJ1-2; D uncertain. Input material: CD8+ T cells sorted from blood. The CDR3 reads CAIRRATGYGYTF. The CDR3 DNA follows: TGTGCCATCAGGAGGGCTACGGGCTATGGCTACACCTTC.